This T cell receptor (beta chain) was captured by sequencing in a study of beta chain features in type 1 diabetes. Overall study findings and caveats: Moderate but significant shortening of TCRB CDR3s was recorded in all four CD4+ subsets from Type 1 diabetes patients. Any role of HLA type in TCRB rearrangement remained unresolved here. Possible PCR preference for shorter templates applied equally to patients and controls.

For this clone: What it binds is not known.

Expressed TCRB transcripts were sequenced because the entire RNA isolate underwent reverse transcription. Here immunoSEQ multiplex PCR was the method, and the copy in TCRdb shows in-frame clones only, minus some. The data show around 710,000 clones, with around 12% seen just once and around 0.12% held by the top ten. The CDR3 contains 13 residues. The germline V gene has CDR1 SGHVS and CDR2 FNYEAQ. With 5 bases clipped from V and 7 bases from J, the junction kept 5 bases outside the gene matches. The receptor was isolated from a man aged 25-45 years with type 1 diabetes. The chain has TRBV7-6 and TRBJ2-7; 10 nucleotides align to TRBD2. The sequenced material came from naive CD4+ T cells from blood. This chain's CDR3 is CASSTSGVGEQYF. The CDR3 nucleotides are TGTGCCAGCAGCACTAGCGGGGTTGGGGAGCAGTACTTC.